The 30 T cell receptor beta chains presented below share a single source sample, sequenced in a study of control samples from healthy donors and cancer patients. Clones were sequenced by immunoSEQ multiplex PCR, and TCRdb holds only the in-frame ones, with some missing. Counted here are tens of thousands of clones, 80% to 90% occurring once; the ten biggest clones make up 20% to 25%. The specimen was blood. These TCRs come from a middle-aged man in good health.

The chain combines TRBV18 with TRBJ2-1, with 12 bases fitting TRBD1. The CDR3 length is 15 residues. CDR1 KGHSH and CDR2 LQKENI come from the germline V gene. J lost 8 bases, V lost 1 base, and 3 bases had no gene match. CDR3 loop: CASSPQGQGAYEQFF. CDR3 coding DNA: TGTGCCAGCTCACCACAGGGACAGGGGGCCTATGAGCAGTTCTTC.

This clone appeared once. The rearrangement uses TRBV18 and TRBJ1-4, with a weak D call TRBD1 (5 bases). Germline lookup yields CDR1 KGHSH and CDR2 LQKENI. The CDR3 spans 16 residues. V gave up 4 bases and J gave up 8 bases, with 20 bases separating them. CDR3 in amino acids: CASSRDQGHQKEKLFF. For the CDR3, the DNA is TGTGCCAGCTCACGCGACCAGGGCCACCAGAAGGAAAAACTGTTTTTT.

The chain recombines TRBV30 with TRBJ2-2; 13 positions match TRBD2. The CDR3 runs 18 residues. Germline V gene sequence: CDR1 GTSNPN, CDR2 SVGIG (reference sequence). V shed 4 bases and J 5 bases; nucleotides not matched to a gene: 13. The CDR3 region is CAWTSETSGGYGTGELFF. CDR3 nucleotides: TGTGCCTGGACTTCGGAGACTAGCGGGGGGTATGGGACCGGGGAGCTGTTTTTT.

This chain links TRBV27 with TRBJ1-1, with D perhaps TRBD1 (5 bases). Germline V gene lookup returns CDR1 MNHEY and CDR2 SMNVEV (reference sequence). The V end lost 5 bases, the J end lost 0 bases, and 13 bases lay between the germline ends. CDR3 length: 15 amino acids. CDR3: CASSQGSRLNTEAFF. For the CDR3, the DNA is TGTGCCAGCAGTCAGGGAAGCAGGCTGAACACTGAAGCTTTCTTT.

The genes are TRBV30 and TRBJ2-5; D is perhaps TRBD1 (6 bases). CDR3 length: 15 amino acids. Trimming stripped 4 bases from V and 2 bases from J, with 17 bases between. Germline CDR1 GTSNPN, CDR2 SVGIG (reference sequence). The CDR3 DNA sequence: TGTGCCTGGACCTCACCGGACAGACTACAAGAGACCCAGTACTTC. It encodes CAWTSPDRLQETQYF.

J is TRBJ2-1 and V is TRBV6-5, with D hard to call. V shed 6 bases and J shed 2 bases, with 8 bases lying between them. Per the germline V gene, CDR1 is MNHEY and CDR2 is SVGAGI. The CDR3 sequence is 13 residues long. The CDR3 DNA sequence: TGTGCCAGCAGCCCGACTGCCTACAATGAGCAGTTCTTC. It encodes CASSPTAYNEQFF.

J is TRBJ1-6 and V is TRBV7-2; the D gene is possibly TRBD1 (5 bases). The CDR3 is 15 amino acids. The germline gives CDR1 SGHTA, CDR2 FQGNSA. Trimming removed 2 bases from V and 7 bases from J, with 12 bases in between. CDR3 coding DNA: TGTGCCAGCAGCTTATCGATGACAGCCAATTCACCCCTCCACTTT. This codes for CASSLSMTANSPLHF.

V usage is TRBV7-3 and J usage is TRBJ2-3, with 11 bases that match TRBD2. This CDR3 comprises 16 residues. CDR1 and CDR2 (germline): SGHTA, FQGTGA. V lost 2 bases and J lost 7; bases outside the gene matches: 8. The CDR3 region is CASSLVASGGMNTQYF. The CDR3 bases are TGTGCCAGCAGCTTAGTCGCTAGCGGGGGGATGAATACGCAGTATTTT.

The chain joins TRBV2 to TRBJ2-7; D perhaps matches TRBD2 (5 bases). The germline gives CDR1 SNHLY, CDR2 FYNNEI. The V end was cut by 3 bases, the J end by 2 bases, with 11 bases between. This CDR3 has 14 amino acids. CDR3 sequence reads: CASSEGSWAYEQYF. The CDR3 DNA is TGTGCCAGCAGTGAGGGGAGTTGGGCCTACGAGCAGTACTTC.

The CDR3 protein is CASSPGNGRGDYGYTF. The CDR3 DNA sequence: TGTGCCAGCAGCCCCGGTAACGGCAGGGGTGACTATGGCTACACCTTC. The chain uses TRBV7-2 and TRBJ1-2; D perhaps matches TRBD1 (6 bases). The V gene's germline CDR1 is SGHTA and CDR2 FQGNSA. This CDR3 region has 16 residues. Trimming cost V 5 bases and J 3 bases, with 19 bases left between them.

The chain links TRBV4-2 to TRBJ1-2; tentatively, D is TRBD1 (5 bases). Germline V CDR1 and CDR2: LGHNA, YNFKEQ. The CDR3 loop spans 16 amino acids. V gave up 0 bases and J gave up 8 bases, with 19 bases separating them. The CDR3 loop is CASSQDLVTVYGGYTF. The CDR3 DNA is TGTGCCAGCAGCCAAGATCTGGTGACAGTATATGGGGGCTACACCTTC.

The rearrangement joins TRBV4-2 to TRBJ2-7; 7 bases are a match to TRBD1. This CDR3 is 14 amino acids long. V shed 2 bases, J shed 1 base, and the junction held 2 bases outside the gene matches. Per germline, CDR1 LGHNA and CDR2 YNFKEQ. CDR3 in amino acids: CASSQIQGSYEQYF. The CDR3 DNA reads as TGTGCCAGCAGCCAAATACAGGGGTCCTACGAGCAGTACTTC.

The chain links TRBV6-6 to TRBJ1-2, with D perhaps TRBD1 (6 bases). The CDR3 runs to 13 residues. V dropped 6 bases and J dropped 8 bases, with 16 bases sitting between them. In germline, CDR1 is MNHNY, CDR2 SVGAGI (reference sequence). The CDR3 nucleotides read TGTGCCAGCAGCCCACAGGGCATCGGCGGCTACACCTTC. Translating it yields CASSPQGIGGYTF.

This chain joins TRBV13 and TRBJ2-2; 11 nucleotides line up with TRBD1. CDR3 length equals 15 residues. Germline values: CDR1 PRHDT, CDR2 FYEKMQ (reference sequence). After removal of 4 bases from V and 6 bases from J, the junction contained 4 bases not matched to a gene. CDR3 nucleotides: TGTGCCAGCAGCTCCCGGGACAGGGGGGCCGGGGAGCTGTTTTTT. Its protein product is CASSSRDRGAGELFF. The variable domain in full, completed from reference TRBV13 and TRBJ2-2, reads AAGVIQSPRHLIKEKRETATLKCYPIPRHDTVYWYQQGPGQDPQFLISFYEKMQSDKGSIPDRFSAQQFSDYHSELNMSSLELGDSALYFCASSSRDRGAGELFFGEGSRLTVL.

The V gene is TRBV6-5, the J gene TRBJ2-1; 11 bases match TRBD2. The CDR3 consists of 15 residues. The V gene's germline CDR1 is MNHEY and CDR2 SVGAGI. Trimming cost V 6 bases and J 3 bases; bases outside gene matches: 4. CDR3 in amino acids: CASRTGTSGYNEQFF. For the CDR3, the DNA is TGTGCCAGCAGAACCGGGACTAGCGGCTACAATGAGCAGTTCTTC.

The CDR3 protein is CASSSRLELAKNIQYF. The CDR3 coding sequence is TGTGCCAGCAGCTCAAGACTGGAGCTAGCCAAAAACATTCAGTACTTC. The chain couples TRBV13 to TRBJ2-4; D not certain. The germline V gene encodes CDR1 PRHDT and CDR2 FYEKMQ (reference sequence). Trimming shortened V by 4 bases and J by 0 bases, and 13 bases separated the two germline ends. The length of the CDR3 is 16 residues.

The genes are TRBV3-1 (or the pseudogene TRBV3-2) and TRBJ1-5, with TRBD1 as a possible D gene (5 bases). Looked up from germline, CDR1 is LGHDT and CDR2 is YNNKEL (reference sequence). This CDR3 comprises 14 residues. Trimming pared 4 bases from V and 9 bases from J, leaving 16 bases between. In DNA form, the CDR3 reads TGTGCCAGCAGCCGCGAACCACTCGGGACGCCCCAGCATTTT. Translated: CASSREPLGTPQHF.

This clone was detected only a few times. The V gene is TRBV5-8, the J gene TRBJ2-1; D is ambiguous. Between the trimmed V and J ends, which lost 1 base and 3 bases, there was a span of 5 bases. Germline CDR1 reads SGHTS; CDR2 reads YDEGEE. The CDR3 consists of 13 residues. The CDR3 spells CASSLILYNEQFF. The CDR3 region has the DNA TGTGCCAGCAGCTTGATTCTCTACAATGAGCAGTTCTTC.

Here the CDR3 DNA reads TGCGCCAGCAGCTTGGGGGCGGGGGTTCACACTGAAGCTTTCTTT. Translating it yields CASSLGAGVHTEAFF. The chain is built from TRBV5-1 and TRBJ1-1; tentative D call: TRBD1 (5 bases). Germline V gene lookup returns CDR1 SGHRS and CDR2 YFSETQ. The CDR3 is made up of 15 amino acids. The ends were cut back, 0 bases at V and 3 bases at J, with 12 bases in the middle. Full variable domain (missing parts from reference TRBV5-1 and TRBJ1-1): KAGVTQTPRYLIKTRGQQVTLSCSPISGHRSVSWYQQTPGQGLQFLFEYFSETQRNKGNFPGRFSGRQFSNSRSEMNVSTLELGDSALYLCASSLGAGVHTEAFFGQGTRLTVV.

This sequence joins TRBV7-3 and TRBJ2-5; D perhaps matches TRBD1 (6 bases). The germline V gene has CDR1 SGHTA and CDR2 FQGTGA. This CDR3 is built from 15 residues. The V end was cut by 5 bases, the J end by 0 bases, with 13 bases between. The CDR3, as DNA: TGTGCCAGCAGCCCGGGACAAGTGTACCAAGAGACCCAGTACTTC. Protein product: CASSPGQVYQETQYF.

This clone was counted a few times. The chain combines TRBV7-9 with TRBJ2-7, with a tentative D call TRBD1 (5 bases). The CDR3 length is 14 residues. Trimming took 5 bases from V and 6 from J, leaving 17 bases between them. CDR1 and CDR2 from the germline V gene are SEHNR and FQNEAQ (reference sequence). CDR3 sequence reads: CASSIRQIYGEQYF. CDR3 in DNA: TGTGCCAGCAGCATTAGACAGATTTACGGCGAGCAGTACTTC.

V usage is TRBV5-8 and J usage is TRBJ2-5; D might be TRBD1 or TRBD2, each matching 6 bases. The CDR3 sequence is 14 residues long. The germline V and J ends were trimmed by 3 bases and 0 bases, with 9 bases remaining between them. Germline V gene lookup returns CDR1 SGHTS and CDR2 YDEGEE. The chain's CDR3 is CASSSGAYQETQYF. CDR3 bases: TGTGCCAGCAGCTCGGGGGCCTACCAAGAGACCCAGTACTTC.

This clone was detected once. V and J are TRBV30 and TRBJ1-1; 7 bases align to TRBD1. The CDR3 totals 12 residues. From germline, CDR1 is GTSNPN and CDR2 SVGIG (reference sequence). V lost 7 bases to trimming and J lost 0 bases; unmatched junction nucleotides: 2. The CDR3 DNA is TGTGCCTCAGGGGGATTGAACACTGAAGCTTTCTTT. It encodes CASGGLNTEAFF. Filled out from reference TRBV30 and TRBJ1-1, the complete variable domain reads SQTIHQWPATLVQPVGSPLSLECTVEGTSNPNLYWYRQAAGRGLQLLFYSVGIGQISSEVPQNLSASRPQDRQFILSSKKLLLSDSGFYLCASGGLNTEAFFGQGTRLTVV.

This clone was counted a single time. The chain has TRBV6-2 or TRBV6-3 and TRBJ2-5; TRBD2 aligns across 10 bases. The germline V gene encodes CDR1 MNHEY and CDR2 SVGEGT. Trimming at V came to 3 bases and at J to 3 bases, leaving 10 bases not matched to a gene. CDR3 length: 17 residues. CDR3 in DNA: TGTGCCAGCAGTTATCCCCTCGTAGCGGGAGGTAAAGAGACCCAGTACTTC. Its protein is CASSYPLVAGGKETQYF.

As DNA, the CDR3 is TGCGCCAGCAGCTTGAGAGGAGAGAGCTCCTACAATGAGCAGTTCTTC. Protein product: CASSLRGESSYNEQFF. The chain recombines TRBV5-1 with TRBJ2-1; D gene unclear. The germline V gene has CDR1 SGHRS and CDR2 YFSETQ. V lost 1 base to trimming and J lost 0 bases, with 11 bases between them. This CDR3 is built from 16 residues. Full variable domain (outside the CDR3, taken from reference TRBV5-1 and TRBJ2-1): KAGVTQTPRYLIKTRGQQVTLSCSPISGHRSVSWYQQTPGQGLQFLFEYFSETQRNKGNFPGRFSGRQFSNSRSEMNVSTLELGDSALYLCASSLRGESSYNEQFFGPGTRLTVL.

This chain connects TRBV7-3 to TRBJ1-1, with a tentative D call TRBD1 (5 bases). Germline V CDR1 and CDR2: SGHTA, FQGTGA. The length of the CDR3 is 14 residues. Trimming stripped 0 bases from V and 3 bases from J, with 8 bases between. Written as DNA, the CDR3 is TGTGCCAGCAGCTTAACGGCAGGGTACACTGAAGCTTTCTTT. Amino acids: CASSLTAGYTEAFF.

This clone was picked up one time. The chain is built from TRBV30 and TRBJ1-3; tentative D call: TRBD1 (5 bases). The CDR3 is 11 amino acids. Trimming took off 2 bases at V and 15 bases at J, with 14 bases between the two ends. CDR1 is GTSNPN and CDR2 is SVGIG in the germline V gene (reference sequence). CDR3 region: CAWSTWETEYF. In nucleotides, the CDR3 is TGTGCCTGGAGTACCTGGGAGACAGAATATTTT.

The rearrangement joins TRBV7-9 to TRBJ1-1; maybe TRBD1 (6 bases). The length of the CDR3 is 13 residues. Germline CDR1 and CDR2: SEHNR and FQNEAQ (reference sequence). The V end was cut by 7 bases, the J end by 1 base, with 10 bases between. CDR3 coding DNA: TGTGCCAGCACCGCACAGGGGAACACTGAAGCTTTCTTT. This translates into CASTAQGNTEAFF. The whole variable domain, filled in from reference TRBV7-9 and TRBJ1-1, reads DTGVSQNPRHKITKRGQNVTFRCDPISEHNRLYWYRQTLGQGPEFLTYFQNEAQLEKSRLLSDRFSAERPKGSFSTLEIQRTEQGDSAMYLCASTAQGNTEAFFGQGTRLTVV.

The table lists this clone with a count of one. This chain links TRBV24-1 with TRBJ1-5, with 7 bases fitting TRBD1. Looked up from germline, CDR1 is KGHDR and CDR2 is SFDVKD. The CDR3 is 14 residues long. J gave up 9 bases and V 2 bases, and 6 bases lay outside the gene matches. CDR3 amino acids: CATSDSKGGRPQHF. The CDR3, as DNA: TGTGCCACCAGTGATTCGAAAGGGGGCCGGCCCCAGCATTTT.

Remarks on this clone: This sequence may be a read error, since a much larger clone differs from it by one base. The chain recombines TRBV5-5 with TRBJ1-2; TRBD1 might be the D (5 bases). Trimming stripped 2 bases from V and 4 bases from J, with 6 bases between. CDR1 is SGHKS, CDR2 YYEKEE, per germline (reference sequence). The CDR3 loop spans 12 amino acids. The CDR3 DNA reads TGTGCCAGCAGCTTTGACAGCTATGGCTACACCTTC. Protein sequence: CASSFDSYGYTF.